The 2 T cell receptor beta chains below all came from one sample that was sequenced in a study of patients and donors after allogeneic stem cell transplantation. From the RT-PCR reads, TCRdb called clonotypes with MiXCR, one entry per CDR3 protein. The sample contains about 960,000 distinct CDR3 sequences, roughly 18% of which appear only once. The sample taken for sequencing was blood, either unsorted or a sorted T cell fraction (not recorded which). The receptors were sampled from a human donor who was either an allogeneic HSCT recipient or a stem cell or donor lymphocyte infusion donor (not recorded which). It is not recorded whose cells these are; they may come from a transplant donor.

This clonotype has just a few counts. This chain uses TRBV25-1 with TRBJ1-2; D is unresolved. V was trimmed by 4 bases and J by 5 bases, leaving 11 bases between them. The germline V gene encodes CDR1 MGHDK and CDR2 SYGVNS. CDR3 size: 13 residues. In nucleotides, the CDR3 is TGTGCCAGCAGTGCCCGGACGGTTTATGGCTACACCTTC. It yields the protein CASSARTVYGYTF.

This clonotype was seen more than once but under ten times. The chain employs TRBV18 and TRBJ1-4; D is unresolved. With 2 bases removed from V and 4 bases from J, the gap between germline ends came to 14 bases. Germline V gives CDR1 KGHSH, CDR2 LQKENI. This CDR3 has 16 residues. In nucleotides, the CDR3 is TGTGCCAGCTCACCAAAAGTTTTGGGAGTTAATGAAAAACTGTTTTTT. Its translation is CASSPKVLGVNEKLFF.